The 9 T cell receptor beta chains listed next were all sequenced from one sample in a study of T cells after yellow fever vaccination (dated by TCRdb to about 2019). In the paper's terms, the treatment or condition label means: live attenuated yellow fever vaccine strain. The library was generated by 5' RACE. This sample was sequenced with an Illumina HiSeq 2500. Through fastp at Q25 and MiXCR, TCRdb rebuilt clones from the public reads, retaining in-frame beta chains. Rows merge per CDR3 protein into single entries with the most common DNA and genes. Counted in this sample were 200,000 to 300,000 distinct CDR3 sequences; around 6.7% of them appeared once. 0.85% to 1.2% of the sample rests with the top ten. The sample consisted of CD4+ T cells sorted from PBMCs, taken on the day of the yellow fever booster vaccination. These receptor sequences come from a man aged 30 to 45 who received the YFV17D yellow fever vaccine.

This clonotype came up a few times. The V and J genes are TRBV7-2 and TRBJ1-1, with D possibly TRBD1 on 6 matching bases. The CDR3 consists of 15 residues. Trimming removed 5 bases at V and 1 base at J, with 14 bases between. The germline CDR1 and CDR2 sequences are SGHTA and FQGNSA. The CDR3 protein is CASSLRTASNTEAFF. DNA of the CDR3: TGTGCCAGCAGCCTGAGGACAGCCTCGAACACTGAAGCTTTCTTT.

In its sample, this clonotype was seen many times. The V and J genes are TRBV6-2 or TRBV6-3 and TRBJ2-7; 9 bases are a match to TRBD2. With 10 bases clipped from V and 10 bases from J, the junction kept 11 bases outside the gene matches. Germline V gives CDR1 MNHEY, CDR2 SVGEGT. There are 12 residues in the CDR3. As DNA, the CDR3 is TGTGCCACCAGGCACCATCTAGCGGGACAGTACTTC. Protein product: CATRHHLAGQYF.

This clonotype was seen only a few times. This rearrangement joins TRBV5-1 to TRBJ2-7; D is unresolved. CDR1 and CDR2 (germline): SGHRS, YFSETQ. The CDR3 spans 15 residues. V lost 0 bases, J lost 3 bases, and 13 bases lay in between. In nucleotides, the CDR3 is TGCGCCAGCAGCTTGGCTGGGAACCCAGGCTACGAGCAGTACTTC. Its protein is CASSLAGNPGYEQYF.

This clonotype was counted at least ten times. This chain links TRBV6-2 or TRBV6-3 with TRBJ1-1; 8 bases are a match to TRBD1. CDR1 is MNHEY, CDR2 SVGEGT, per germline. This CDR3 contains 15 residues. V was pared by 6 bases and J by 4 bases, with 10 bases of the junction left unmatched. CDR3 amino acids: CASRMDRTGPTEAFF. The DNA for the CDR3 is TGTGCCAGCAGGATGGATCGGACAGGGCCCACTGAAGCTTTCTTT.

Ten or more counts support this clonotype. The rearrangement links TRBV10-3 to TRBJ2-7; 7 positions agree with TRBD1. In germline, CDR1 is ENHRY, CDR2 SYGVKD. The CDR3 totals 15 residues. After removal of 4 bases from V and 0 bases from J, the junction contained 6 bases not matched to a gene. The CDR3 nucleotides read TGTGCCATCAGTGGGACAGGACGAAGCTCCTACGAGCAGTACTTC. This encodes CAISGTGRSSYEQYF.

This clonotype was recorded many times. The J gene is TRBJ2-3, the V gene TRBV7-2; D remains unclear. Between the trimmed V and J ends, which lost 1 base and 0 bases, there was a span of 8 bases. The CDR3 length is 15 residues. Germline V gives CDR1 SGHTA, CDR2 FQGNSA. CDR3 loop: CASSLVKGSTDTQYF. The CDR3 nucleotides are TGTGCCAGCAGCTTAGTAAAAGGGAGCACAGATACGCAGTATTTT.

As concerns this clonotype: A much larger clone is a single base away; this may be a read error. V and J are TRBV28 and TRBJ2-5, with 12 bases lining up with TRBD2. V trimming: 5 bases; J trimming: 5 bases; junction bases outside the gene matches: 6. This CDR3 region has 15 residues. The germline CDR1 and CDR2 sequences are MDHEN and SYDVKM. CDR3 sequence reads: CASSQWTSGIETQYF. The CDR3 DNA reads as TGTGCCAGCAGTCAGTGGACTAGCGGGATTGAGACCCAGTACTTC.

V and J are TRBV7-2 and TRBJ2-1, with D hard to call. The germline V gene encodes CDR1 SGHTA and CDR2 FQGNSA. CDR3 length: 15 amino acids. The V end was cut by 3 bases, the J end by 1 base, with 10 bases between. CDR3 nucleotides: TGTGCCAGCAGCTTCCGCAGAGAATCCTACAATGAGCAGTTCTTC. Its translation: CASSFRRESYNEQFF. The whole variable domain, remainder taken from reference TRBV7-2 and TRBJ2-1, is GAGVSQSPSNKVTEKGKDVELRCDPISGHTALYWYRQSLGQGLEFLIYFQGNSAPDKSGLPSDRFSAERTGGSVSTLTIQRTQQEDSAVYLCASSFRRESYNEQFFGPGTRLTVL.

In this sample, this clonotype turned up a few times. This chain uses TRBV19 with TRBJ2-7; 10 bases match TRBD2. Germline lookup yields CDR1 LNHDA and CDR2 SQIVND (reference sequence). CDR3 size: 13 residues. V lost 6 bases and J lost 5; bases outside the gene matches: 4. CDR3: CASRQAGGNEQYF. The CDR3 nucleotides are TGTGCCAGTAGACAAGCGGGAGGGAACGAGCAGTACTTC. The variable domain in full, completed from reference TRBV19 and TRBJ2-7, reads DGGITQSPKYLFRKEGQNVTLSCEQNLNHDAMYWYRQDPGQGLRLIYYSQIVNDFQKGDIAEGYSVSREKKESFPLTVTSAQKNPTAFYLCASRQAGGNEQYFGPGTRLTVT.